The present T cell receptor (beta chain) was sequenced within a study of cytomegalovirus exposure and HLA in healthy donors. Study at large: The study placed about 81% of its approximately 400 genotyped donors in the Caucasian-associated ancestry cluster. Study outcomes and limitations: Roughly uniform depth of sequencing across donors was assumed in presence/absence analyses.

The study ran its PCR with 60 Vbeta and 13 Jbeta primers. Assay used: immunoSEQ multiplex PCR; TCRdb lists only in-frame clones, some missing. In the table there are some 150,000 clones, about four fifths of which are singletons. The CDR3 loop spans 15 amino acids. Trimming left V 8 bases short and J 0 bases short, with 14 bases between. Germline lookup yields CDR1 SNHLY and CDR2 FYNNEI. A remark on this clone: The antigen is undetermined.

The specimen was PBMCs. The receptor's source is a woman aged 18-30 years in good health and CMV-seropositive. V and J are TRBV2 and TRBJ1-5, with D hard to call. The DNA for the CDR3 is TGTGCCAGCCGGCTTGGGCCACATAGCAATCAGCCCCAGCATTTT. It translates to CASRLGPHSNQPQHF.